This paragraph covers one T cell receptor beta chain sequence. This clone has just one count. Its cognate antigen has yet to be identified. Base-call qualities are not available, and no considerably larger clone is one nucleotide away. This sample was included in a study of technical replicates of blood from a few donors (TCRdb year 2017). Libraries came from the immunoSEQ multiplex PCR assay. Entries here come from immuneACCESS through TCRdb and include only in-frame sequences with V and J called. Some clones fail to appear in such tables; in the studies checked, an unresolved V gene covers under half of the shortfall, and the cause of the remainder is unknown. For this sample the table gives 64,000 or so clones, of which roughly 86% were detected only once. The top ten constitute less than 6.5% of the sample. The germline V gene supplies CDR1 KGHSH and CDR2 LQKENI. Including the terminal cysteine and phenylalanine, the CDR3 comprises 13 residues. Just CDR3 DNA is preserved here, 39 bases in frame from base 1. The trim is 6 bases for V and 1 base for J, with a gap of 9 bases between the germline ends.

The chain is encoded by TRBV18 joined to TRBJ2-5; there is no confident call for the D gene. The sequenced material came from PBMCs. This receptor was taken from a human donor in good health. Some clones in this sample may be carry-over from other donors' samples. The CDR3: CASSPNSQETQYF. Here is the DNA: TGTGCCAGCTCCCCAAACAGCCAAGAGACCCAGTACTTC.